A selection of T cell receptor beta chains follows, all from one sample in a study of T-cell memory formation after mild COVID-19. Each CDR3 protein is one row after TCRdb ran MiXCR on the 5' RACE reads. The repertoire holds approximately 99,000 distinct CDR3 sequences, with 15% to 20% as singletons. The specimen sequenced was PBMCs or a T cell subset sorted from them (not recorded which). Source of these receptors: a man between 18 and 29 years old who had mild COVID-19 (a few samples of this study predate the infection). Cell type and time point are not known. CDR3s include the opening cysteine and the closing phenylalanine or tryptophan. Each record gives: J gene, clone size, D gene, V gene, CDR3 protein, CDR3 DNA. A D gene is named only where the DNA matches it firmly. The size field is filled for only some rows; it gives once, few, many or a size class.

J: TRBJ1-2
size: few
D: NA
V: TRBV18
CDR3: CASSPPTARGSYGYTF
DNA: TGTGCCAGCTCACCACCGACAGCCCGCGGTTCCTATGGCTACACCTTC

J: TRBJ1-1
size: few
D: NA
V: TRBV7-3
CDR3: CASSLKPGNTEAFF
DNA: TGTGCCAGCAGCCTGAAGCCGGGAAACACTGAAGCTTTCTTT

J: TRBJ1-5
size: NA
D: NA
V: TRBV20-1
CDR3: CSARGGSLQPQHF
DNA: TGCAGTGCTCGTGGGGGATCCCTGCAGCCCCAGCATTTT

J: TRBJ1-2
size: few
D: TRBD1
V: TRBV7-2
CDR3: CASITDRGTNGYTF
DNA: TGTGCCAGTATCACCGACAGGGGGACAAATGGCTACACCTTC

J: TRBJ1-2
size: NA
D: TRBD1
V: TRBV9
CDR3: CASSGGQGYYGYTF
DNA: TGTGCCAGCAGCGGCGGACAGGGTTACTATGGCTACACCTTC

J: TRBJ1-1
size: NA
D: NA
V: TRBV29-1
CDR3: CSVIRGTRTEAFF
DNA: TGCAGCGTAATCCGCGGGACTCGCACTGAAGCTTTCTTT

J: TRBJ2-5
size: few
D: NA
V: TRBV5-8
CDR3: CASSLVGQETQYF
DNA: TGTGCCAGCAGCTTGGTGGGGCAAGAGACCCAGTACTTC

J: TRBJ2-7
size: many
D: TRBD1
V: TRBV25-1
CDR3: CASSRWTGGYNEQYF
DNA: TGTGCCAGCAGCCGCTGGACAGGGGGCTACAACGAGCAGTACTTC

J: TRBJ1-6
size: NA
D: TRBD1
V: TRBV6-5
CDR3: CASNIRDRGPSPLHF
DNA: TGTGCCAGCAATATCCGGGACAGGGGGCCTTCACCCCTCCACTTT

J: TRBJ2-3
size: NA
D: NA
V: TRBV6-5
CDR3: CASSPGVDTQYF
DNA: TGTGCCAGCAGCCCCGGGGTTGATACGCAGTATTTT

J: TRBJ2-6
size: NA
D: NA
V: TRBV7-8
CDR3: CASSFPGRGANVLTF
DNA: TGTGCCAGCAGCTTTCCGGGGCGGGGGGCCAACGTCCTGACTTTC

J: TRBJ1-1
size: NA
D: NA
V: TRBV4-2
CDR3: CASSQDPKGNTEAFF
DNA: TGTGCCAGCAGCCAAGATCCTAAGGGGAACACTGAAGCTTTCTTT

J: TRBJ2-7
size: few
D: TRBD1
V: TRBV7-3
CDR3: CASSPGTGYEQYF
DNA: TGTGCCAGCAGCCCCGGGACAGGCTACGAGCAGTACTTC

J: TRBJ2-3
size: many
D: NA
V: TRBV4-3
CDR3: CASSPINNLADTQYF
DNA: TGCGCCAGCAGCCCAATCAACAATTTGGCAGATACGCAGTATTTT

J: TRBJ1-1
size: NA
D: NA
V: TRBV4-3
CDR3: CASSFTDRNTEAFF
DNA: TGCGCCAGCAGCTTTACGGACAGGAACACTGAAGCTTTCTTT

J: TRBJ2-7
size: once
D: TRBD2
V: TRBV20-1
CDR3: CSAFTSGGSSYEQYF
DNA: TGCAGTGCTTTCACGAGCGGGGGGTCCTCCTACGAGCAGTACTTC

J: TRBJ1-1
size: NA
D: NA
V: TRBV2
CDR3: CASTAQGGNTEAFF
DNA: TGTGCCAGCACCGCGCAGGGCGGGAACACTGAAGCTTTCTTT

J: TRBJ1-1
size: once
D: NA
V: TRBV7-3
CDR3: CASSLDSMNTEAFF
DNA: TGTGCCAGCAGCTTAGACAGCATGAACACTGAAGCTTTCTTT

J: TRBJ2-7
size: few
D: NA
V: TRBV11-2
CDR3: CASSLRDNGPSLNEQYF
DNA: TGTGCCAGCAGCCTCCGGGACAACGGTCCTAGTCTCAACGAGCAGTACTTC

J: TRBJ1-4
size: NA
D: NA
V: TRBV12-3/TRBV12-4
CDR3: CASKLTGAREKLFF
DNA: TGTGCCAGCAAGCTGACCGGGGCGAGGGAAAAACTGTTTTTT

J: TRBJ2-5
size: NA
D: NA
V: TRBV24-1
CDR3: CATSDPIQETQYF
DNA: TGTGCCACCAGTGACCCCATCCAAGAGACCCAGTACTTC

J: TRBJ2-5
size: NA
D: TRBD1
V: TRBV9
CDR3: CASSETGRETQYF
DNA: TGTGCCAGCAGCGAGACAGGGCGGGAGACCCAGTACTTC

J: TRBJ2-4
size: NA
D: NA
V: TRBV20-1
CDR3: CSATPWGQNIQYF
DNA: TGCAGTGCTACACCTTGGGGCCAAAACATTCAGTACTTC

J: TRBJ2-2
size: NA
D: NA
V: TRBV7-2
CDR3: CASNRDRYTGELFF
DNA: TGTGCCAGCAACCGGGACCGCTACACCGGGGAGCTGTTTTTT

J: TRBJ2-5
size: many
D: NA
V: TRBV12-3/TRBV12-4
CDR3: CASSRLGEETQYF
DNA: TGTGCCAGCAGCCGACTGGGCGAAGAGACCCAGTACTTC

J: TRBJ1-1
size: NA
D: TRBD1
V: TRBV6-2/TRBV6-3
CDR3: CASRRQGVNTEAFF
DNA: TGTGCCAGCCGAAGACAGGGAGTGAACACTGAAGCTTTCTTT

J: TRBJ2-7
size: NA
D: NA
V: TRBV12-3/TRBV12-4
CDR3: CASSLRGSSSYEQYF
DNA: TGTGCCAGCAGTTTACGGGGCTCGAGCTCCTACGAGCAGTACTTC